This T cell receptor beta chain was obtained from a study of T cells after yellow fever vaccination. Study-wide results and caveats: Post-booster repertoires again held most primary-vaccination clones (about 95% CD4, 88% CD8).

The V gene end was trimmed by 2 bases and the J gene end by 2 bases; junction bases not matched to a gene: 10. Germline V gives CDR1 SGHAT, CDR2 FQNNGV. The CDR3 contains 18 residues. TCRdb re-called the 5' RACE reads with MiXCR, one entry per CDR3 protein. The sample yields approximately 90,000 distinct CDR3 sequences, approximately 12% seen once. The source material was CD8+ T cells not binding an NS4B(214-222) dextramer, sorted from PBMCs, sampled about 21 days after the first yellow fever vaccination. V and J are TRBV11-2 and TRBJ2-3; 10 nucleotides line up with TRBD2. This TCR came from a man aged 18 to 29 who received the YFV17D yellow fever vaccine. CDR3: CASSLFSERGGLTDTQYF. The DNA for the CDR3 is TGTGCCAGCAGCTTATTTAGCGAGCGGGGGGGCCTCACAGATACGCAGTATTTT.